A single sample gave rise to the 26 T cell receptor beta chains below, sequenced in a study of regulatory T cells in long-lasting Graves disease. CDR3 regions were amplified by Arm-PCR using iRepertoire HTBI primers to build TCR beta libraries. TCRdb ran MiXCR on the multiplex PCR reads and lists one entry per CDR3 protein. The sample shows 350,000 to 400,000 distinct CDR3 sequences, around a sixth of them seen only once. Time point described: newly diagnosed GD, antithyroid drugs for less than 3 months. Isolated PBMC RNA provided the starting material for the TCR library. The sequenced sample was peripheral blood mononuclear cells (PBMCs), obtained at new diagnosis, from a patient treated with antithyroid drugs. Receptors were obtained from a female donor with Graves disease.

This clonotype was detected many times. The CDR3 coding sequence is TGCAGTGCTACCACCTTTGGGGGGGGAACTGAAGCTTTCTTT. Residues: CSATTFGGGTEAFF. The chain has TRBV20-1 and TRBJ1-1, with D possibly TRBD1 on 5 matching bases. Trimming left V 4 bases short and J 5 bases short, with 17 bases between. Germline V CDR1 and CDR2: DFQATT, SNEGSKA (reference sequence). CDR3 length: 14 amino acids.

This clonotype was picked up many times. The gene calls are TRBV7-3 and TRBJ2-2; maybe TRBD1 (6 bases). The CDR3 contains 16 residues. Germline CDR1 is SGHTA and CDR2 is FQGTGA. Deletions cut 4 bases from V and 1 base from J, with 13 bases between. CDR3 nucleotide sequence: TGTGCCAGCAGCTCCCAGGGGTATCTGAACACCGGGGAGCTGTTTTTT. It encodes CASSSQGYLNTGELFF.

For this clonotype: Its ends do not fully match the called genes, so a read error is possible. This chain joins TRBV20-1 and TRBJ2-7, with 8 bases that match TRBD1. This CDR3 is built from 15 residues. The germline V gene encodes CDR1 DFQATT and CDR2 SNEGSKA (reference sequence). CDR3 DNA: TGCAGTGTTAGAGATGGAGACAGGGGCGGCTACGAGCAGTACTTC. Translation: CSVRDGDRGGYEQYF.

V is TRBV12-3 or TRBV12-4 and J is TRBJ2-2, with 8 nucleotides matching TRBD1. The length of the CDR3 is 18 residues. V lost 5 bases to trimming and J lost 1 base; unmatched junction nucleotides: 12. The CDR3 reads CASSPYLAGTGNTGELFF. In DNA form, the CDR3 reads TGTGCCAGCAGTCCATACCTAGCCGGGACAGGGAACACCGGGGAGCTGTTTTTT.

This clonotype was seen many times. The rearrangement joins TRBV20-1 to TRBJ2-1; D possibly corresponds to TRBD2 (5 bases). CDR1 DFQATT and CDR2 SNEGSKA come from the germline V gene (reference sequence). This CDR3 region has 14 residues. Trimming cost V 1 base and J 6 bases, with 13 bases left between them. The DNA for the CDR3 is TGCAGTGCTAGAGCCATGGCGGGTGGCAATGAGCAGTTCTTC. This encodes CSARAMAGGNEQFF.

In its sample, this clonotype was seen many times. The V and J genes are TRBV29-1 and TRBJ2-1; D is uncertain. This CDR3 spans 16 amino acids. V lost 0 bases and J lost 4, with 16 bases in between. CDR1 SQVTM and CDR2 ANQGSEA come from the germline V gene. The CDR3 here is CSVEDFSLGNYNEQFF. CDR3 coding DNA: TGCAGCGTTGAAGATTTTAGTCTTGGAAATTACAATGAGCAGTTCTTC.

In this sample, this clonotype turned up many times. V and J are TRBV6-2 or TRBV6-3 and TRBJ1-1, with no clear D. V was clipped by 3 bases and J by 4 bases, with 12 bases between them. Germline V gives CDR1 MNHEY, CDR2 SVGEGT. There are 14 residues in the CDR3. CDR3 bases: TGTGCCAGCAGTTATGGTGGTGCGGTCACTGAAGCTTTCTTT. Translating it yields CASSYGGAVTEAFF.

At least ten counts were recorded for this clonotype. The J gene is TRBJ2-3, the V gene TRBV24-1; 7 positions match TRBD1. V shed 5 bases and J 2 bases; nucleotides not matched to a gene: 6. CDR1 and CDR2 from the germline V gene are KGHDR and SFDVKD. This CDR3 comprises 15 residues. The CDR3 loop is CATSVKGAYTDTQYF. The CDR3 nucleotides read TGTGCCACCAGTGTCAAGGGGGCCTACACAGATACGCAGTATTTT.

This clonotype occurred many times. V gene TRBV5-1 combines with J gene TRBJ2-1; the D gene is possibly TRBD2 (7 bases). Trimming removed 2 bases from V and 0 bases from J, with 12 bases in between. CDR1 is SGHRS, CDR2 YFSETQ, per germline. This CDR3 has 16 residues. Written as DNA, the CDR3 is TGCGCCAGCAGCTTAGGGGGGGCCCCCTCCTACAATGAGCAGTTCTTC. Amino acid sequence: CASSLGGAPSYNEQFF.

This clonotype has at least ten counts. CDR3 nucleotide sequence: TGTGCCAGCAACGAGGGGAGCTCCTACAATGAGCAGTTCTTC. Translated, it gives CASNEGSSYNEQFF. The V and J genes are TRBV6-1 and TRBJ2-1; D is perhaps TRBD1 or TRBD2 (5 bases each). V gave up 7 bases and J gave up 0 bases, with 10 bases separating them. The CDR3 sequence is 14 residues long. Germline assignment: CDR1 MNHNS and CDR2 SASEGT.

The table lists this clonotype with a count of one. The chain employs TRBV2 and TRBJ2-2, with TRBD2 as a possible D gene (6 bases). From germline, CDR1 is SNHLY and CDR2 FYNNEI. This CDR3 spans 16 amino acids. The V and J ends lost 2 bases and 1 base respectively, with 11 bases between them. CDR3 sequence (DNA): TGTGCCAGCAGTGAACCATCGGGACTGAACACCGGGGAGCTGTTTTTT. As protein: CASSEPSGLNTGELFF.

This clonotype was counted between two and nine times. It may be a read error: a sequence one base away is much more abundant. The gene calls are TRBV5-4 and TRBJ1-1; D uncertain. Trimming took 5 bases from V and 4 from J, leaving 15 bases between them. In germline, CDR1 is SGHNT, CDR2 YYREEE (reference sequence). The CDR3 length is 14 residues. DNA for the CDR3: TGTGCCAGCAGTACCGACTCGAAGAGCACTGAAGCTTTCTTT. It specifies CASSTDSKSTEAFF.

The chain carries TRBV6-2 or TRBV6-3 and TRBJ2-3; 10 bases map to TRBD2. The CDR3 is made up of 16 amino acids. V lost 6 bases and J lost 3; bases outside the gene matches: 9. Germline CDR1 is MNHEY and CDR2 is SVGEGT. The CDR3 region has the DNA TGTGCCAGCAGCCGCAGGACTAGCGGCCATACAGATACGCAGTATTTT. This sequence encodes CASSRRTSGHTDTQYF.

The table lists this clonotype with a few counts. A much larger clone differs by one base, so this may be a read error. The rearrangement uses TRBV29-1 and TRBJ1-1, with D maybe TRBD1 (6 bases). This CDR3 region has 12 residues. The V end lost 7 bases, the J end lost 8 bases, and 17 bases lay between the germline ends. Germline V lookup: CDR1 SQVTM, CDR2 ANQGSEA. DNA for the CDR3: TGCAGCGCCCCCAGGGGAGGAACCGAAGCTTTCTTT. Translated, it gives CSAPRGGTEAFF.

The J gene is TRBJ1-4, the V gene TRBV28; 8 bases map to TRBD1. With 5 bases clipped from V and 7 bases from J, the junction kept 9 bases outside the gene matches. CDR1 is MDHEN and CDR2 is SYDVKM in the germline V gene. The CDR3 length is 15 residues. CDR3 in DNA: TGTGCCAGCAGTCCCGACAGGGGAGCAGGTGAAAAACTGTTTTTT. Translating gives CASSPDRGAGEKLFF.

This clonotype came up many times. V gene TRBV27 combines with J gene TRBJ2-3, with D hard to call. V lost 3 bases and J lost 1, with 5 bases in between. The CDR3 is made up of 13 amino acids. Germline V gives CDR1 MNHEY, CDR2 SMNVEV (reference sequence). The CDR3 DNA sequence: TGTGCCAGCAGTTTCTTGGGCACAGATACGCAGTATTTT. This encodes CASSFLGTDTQYF.

This clonotype was seen a few times. The chain combines TRBV19 with TRBJ2-2, with D possibly called TRBD1 or TRBD2 (5 bases each). The germline V gene has CDR1 LNHDA and CDR2 SQIVND (reference sequence). This CDR3 contains 15 residues. The ends were cut back, 3 bases at V and 3 bases at J, with 11 bases in the middle. The DNA for the CDR3 is TGTGCCAGTAGTATTTCGGGGCAGGACACCGGGGAGCTGTTTTTT. Its translation is CASSISGQDTGELFF. Variable domain in full (rest from reference TRBV19 and TRBJ2-2): DGGITQSPKYLFRKEGQNVTLSCEQNLNHDAMYWYRQDPGQGLRLIYYSQIVNDFQKGDIAEGYSVSREKKESFPLTVTSAQKNPTAFYLCASSISGQDTGELFFGEGSRLTVL.

This chain joins TRBV13 and TRBJ2-7; tentatively, D is TRBD2 (8 bases). The germline gives CDR1 PRHDT, CDR2 FYEKMQ (reference sequence). The germline V and J ends were trimmed by 5 bases and 3 bases, with 20 bases remaining between them. The CDR3 is 16 amino acids. In nucleotides, the CDR3 is TGTGCCAGCAGCACCGCAGGGGGACTAGGTCGCTACGAGCAGTACTTC. This gives the protein CASSTAGGLGRYEQYF.

Many counts were recorded for this clonotype. The CDR3 reads CASSITSGYLQETQYF. CDR3 DNA: TGTGCCAGCAGCATCACTAGCGGGTACCTTCAAGAGACCCAGTACTTC. The gene calls are TRBV28 and TRBJ2-5, with 9 bases matching TRBD2. The V gene end was trimmed by 6 bases and the J gene end by 2 bases; junction bases not matched to a gene: 10. Germline V gene data show CDR1 as MDHEN and CDR2 as SYDVKM. The CDR3 is 16 residues long.

This clonotype was recorded many times. The chain is built from TRBV7-9 and TRBJ1-2; the D gene is possibly TRBD1 (5 bases). V was clipped by 5 bases and J by 4 bases, with 14 bases between them. CDR1 is SEHNR, CDR2 FQNEAQ, per germline (reference sequence). The CDR3 consists of 14 residues. Here the CDR3 reads CASSRDGQIYGYTF. In DNA form, the CDR3 reads TGTGCCAGCAGCCGGGACGGCCAGATCTATGGCTACACCTTC.

This clonotype occurred a few times. V usage is TRBV9 and J usage is TRBJ2-1; TRBD2 is a possible D gene (6 bases). The germline gives CDR1 SGDLS, CDR2 YYNGEE. Trimming took off 0 bases at V and 0 bases at J, with 19 bases between the two ends. This CDR3 spans 19 amino acids. The CDR3 DNA reads as TGTGCCAGCAGCGTAGACGACGGGCGGGGACTGGGCTCCTACAATGAGCAGTTCTTC. This sequence encodes CASSVDDGRGLGSYNEQFF.

This rearrangement joins TRBV4-1 to TRBJ1-2, with D possibly matching TRBD1 (5 bases). CDR1 MGHRA and CDR2 YSYEKL come from the germline V gene. The CDR3 length is 14 residues. The ends were cut back, 1 base at V and 2 bases at J, with 8 bases in the middle. CDR3 in DNA: TGCGCCAGCAGCCAAGCCTGGGGGAACTATGGCTACACCTTC. Amino acid sequence: CASSQAWGNYGYTF.

This clonotype was seen many times. The chain recombines TRBV27 with TRBJ1-5, with D unresolved. The CDR3 is 14 residues long. Germline-derived CDR1 and CDR2 are MNHEY and SMNVEV (reference sequence). The V end lost 5 bases, the J end lost 0 bases, and 8 bases lay between the germline ends. CDR3 nucleotides: TGTGCCAGCAGTAGGCGGGATAGCAATCAGCCCCAGCATTTT. This encodes CASSRRDSNQPQHF.

The chain employs TRBV12-5 and TRBJ2-5; TRBD2 agrees at 7 bases. The CDR3 contains 15 residues. V dropped 1 base and J dropped 5; count of bases not matched to a gene: 7. Germline assignment: CDR1 LGHNT and CDR2 FRNRAP. CDR3 in amino acids: CASGLGSGAWETQYF. The DNA for the CDR3 is TGTGCTAGTGGTTTGGGCAGCGGGGCGTGGGAGACCCAGTACTTC.

This clonotype was seen more than once but under ten times. The gene calls are TRBV11-2 and TRBJ2-7; perhaps TRBD2 as D (5 bases). Trimming cost V 0 bases and J 3 bases, with 12 bases left between them. The CDR3 length is 15 residues. CDR1 SGHAT and CDR2 FQNNGV come from the germline V gene. The CDR3 coding sequence is TGTGCCAGCAGCTTAGAGGGGAGCACCGGCTACGAGCAGTACTTC. It specifies CASSLEGSTGYEQYF.

This clonotype has just one count. The V and J genes are TRBV12-3 or TRBV12-4 and TRBJ2-1, with 10 bases identical to TRBD2. After removal of 3 bases from V and 4 bases from J, the junction contained 6 bases not matched to a gene. The length of the CDR3 is 16 residues. The CDR3 sequence is CASSLAVSGGYNEQFF. DNA for the CDR3: TGTGCCAGCAGTTTGGCCGTTAGCGGGGGGTACAATGAGCAGTTCTTC.